The text below deals with one T cell receptor (beta chain). Germline V gene sequence: CDR1 SGHAT, CDR2 FQNNGV. This CDR3 spans 15 amino acids. The V and J ends lost 2 bases and 3 bases, in that order; junction bases with no gene match: 3. This specimen comes from a study of control samples from healthy donors and cancer patients. TCRdb's copy holds only in-frame clones and misses some; the assay was immunoSEQ multiplex PCR. The data show some 150,000 clones, with 94% seen just once and roughly 14% held by the top ten. The chain combines TRBV11-2 with TRBJ2-3; TRBD2 agrees at 9 bases. The sample taken for sequencing was blood. This TCR was recovered from a man between 40 and 49 years old in good health. The CDR3 DNA reads as TGTGCCAGCAGCTTATTCCTAGCGGGGACAGATACGCAGTATTTT. Its translation is CASSLFLAGTDTQYF.